These T cell receptor beta chains were read from a single sample in a study of T-cell reconstitution after alpha-beta-depleted transplantation in children. MiXCR was run by TCRdb on the PCR reads, yielding one entry per CDR3 protein. This table holds 450,000 to 600,000 distinct CDR3 sequences, around 18% found once. Material: PBMCs from the stem cell graft donor, obtained from the stem cell graft. The receptor source for this set is a human donor who donated a stem cell graft to a child with acute lymphoblastic leukemia. The CDR3 runs from the conserved cysteine through the conserved F or W. The order of the fields is D gene, clone size, V gene, J gene, CDR3 DNA, CDR3 protein. D genes are given only for firm matches. For some rows the clone size is stated as once, few or many, or as a class when expanded; others skip it.

D: NA
size: NA
V: TRBV11-1
J: TRBJ2-7
DNA: TGTGCCAGCAGCTTAGCGCCGACATCCGAGCAGTACTTC
CDR3: CASSLAPTSEQYF

D: NA
size: few
V: TRBV20-1
J: TRBJ2-5
DNA: TGCAGTGCTAGAGCTCCAGTAGGGGGAGAGACCCAGTACTTC
CDR3: CSARAPVGGETQYF

D: NA
size: few
V: TRBV24-1
J: TRBJ2-1
DNA: TGTGCCACCAGTGATTTGCAAGGTCTGGGGGAGAGCTCCTACAATGAGCAGTTCTTC
CDR3: CATSDLQGLGESSYNEQFF

D: TRBD1
size: NA
V: TRBV9
J: TRBJ2-1
DNA: TGTGCCAGCAGCGTAGGGGCAGGGGGCAATGAGCAGTTCTTC
CDR3: CASSVGAGGNEQFF

D: TRBD2
size: few
V: TRBV4-2
J: TRBJ2-1
DNA: TGTGCCAGCAGCCAAGGGACTAGCGGGCGTTACAATGAGCAGTTCTTC
CDR3: CASSQGTSGRYNEQFF

D: NA
size: NA
V: TRBV5-5
J: TRBJ1-2
DNA: TGTGCCAGCAGCGCTGCCTACCTCGACCGTGGCTACACCTTC
CDR3: CASSAAYLDRGYTF

D: NA
size: few
V: TRBV18
J: TRBJ2-3
DNA: TGTGCCAGCTCACCAACGGGAGGCACAGATACGCAGTATTTT
CDR3: CASSPTGGTDTQYF

D: NA
size: NA
V: TRBV7-2
J: TRBJ1-2
DNA: TGTGCCAGCAGCCCATGGACTGCAGACTTATATGGCTACACCTTC
CDR3: CASSPWTADLYGYTF

D: NA
size: few
V: TRBV9
J: TRBJ2-3
DNA: TGTGCCAGCAGCGTCGACCATGGCACAGATACGCAGTATTTT
CDR3: CASSVDHGTDTQYF

D: NA
size: NA
V: TRBV5-1
J: TRBJ1-2
DNA: TGCGCCAGCAGTCGGGATAACTATGGCTACACCTTC
CDR3: CASSRDNYGYTF

D: NA
size: NA
V: TRBV10-3
J: TRBJ1-2
DNA: TGTGCCATCAGCTTGACAGGAGCTAACTATGGCTACACCTTC
CDR3: CAISLTGANYGYTF

D: NA
size: few
V: TRBV20-1
J: TRBJ2-7
DNA: TGCAGTGGACAAACCGGAGGGGGTAACGGCTACGAGCAGTACTTC
CDR3: CSGQTGGGNGYEQYF

D: TRBD2
size: few
V: TRBV13
J: TRBJ2-7
DNA: TGTGCCAGCAGCCTCGGACTAAGCGGGGACCCCTACGAGCAGTACTTC
CDR3: CASSLGLSGDPYEQYF

D: NA
size: NA
V: TRBV20-1
J: TRBJ2-2
DNA: TGCAGTGCTAGAGATCGAGGCCGTACTCCCACAACCGGGGAGCTGTTTTTT
CDR3: CSARDRGRTPTTGELFF

D: NA
size: NA
V: TRBV4-1
J: TRBJ1-3
DNA: TGCGCCAGCAGCCTAAATGGAGACCGTGGAAACACCATATATTTT
CDR3: CASSLNGDRGNTIYF

D: NA
size: many
V: TRBV12-3/TRBV12-4
J: TRBJ1-4
DNA: TGTGCCAGCAGCTTAAGTGAAAAACTGTTTTTT
CDR3: CASSLSEKLFF

D: TRBD2
size: few
V: TRBV5-1
J: TRBJ2-1
DNA: TGCGCCAGCAGCTCTGGAGCGGGAGGGAGCTCCTACAATGAGCAGTTCTTC
CDR3: CASSSGAGGSSYNEQFF

D: NA
size: NA
V: TRBV4-1
J: TRBJ2-7
DNA: TGCGCCAGCAGCCAAGTGGGGGGACGGCAGTACTTC
CDR3: CASSQVGGRQYF

D: TRBD1
size: NA
V: TRBV27
J: TRBJ1-1
DNA: TGTGCCAGCCGAAACTCGGGACAGGGTACTGAAGCTTTCTTT
CDR3: CASRNSGQGTEAFF

D: NA
size: NA
V: TRBV7-9
J: TRBJ2-1
DNA: TGTGCCAGCAGATCTACCTACAATGAGCAGTTCTTC
CDR3: CASRSTYNEQFF

D: NA
size: few
V: TRBV27
J: TRBJ2-5
DNA: TGTGCCAGCAGTTTATTAGCAGGGAACGAAGAGACCCAGTACTTC
CDR3: CASSLLAGNEETQYF

D: TRBD2
size: NA
V: TRBV5-1
J: TRBJ2-7
DNA: TGCGCCAGCAGCCCAAGGACTAGCGGGGTGAACGAGCAGTACTTC
CDR3: CASSPRTSGVNEQYF

D: NA
size: few
V: TRBV4-1
J: TRBJ1-1
DNA: TGCGCCAGCAGCTCCCAGCATGACCTCGAAGCTTTCTTT
CDR3: CASSSQHDLEAFF

D: TRBD2
size: few
V: TRBV15
J: TRBJ2-3
DNA: TGTGCCACCAGCAGAGATCTATCCCGACTAGCCACAGATACGCAGTATTTT
CDR3: CATSRDLSRLATDTQYF

D: NA
size: few
V: TRBV21-1
J: TRBJ2-7
DNA: TGTGCCAGCAGCCACAAGACCGACAGGGGGTACAACGAGCAGTACTTC
CDR3: CASSHKTDRGYNEQYF

D: NA
size: few
V: TRBV7-2
J: TRBJ2-3
DNA: TGTGCCAGCGCGGACTGGCTCCTCACAGATACGCAGTATTTT
CDR3: CASADWLLTDTQYF

D: TRBD1
size: NA
V: TRBV5-1
J: TRBJ2-6
DNA: TGCGCCAGCAGCCGAACACTGACAGGGGCCGGGGCCAACGTCCTGACTTTC
CDR3: CASSRTLTGAGANVLTF

D: NA
size: NA
V: TRBV2
J: TRBJ1-2
DNA: TGTGCCAGCAGTGAAATAGGGGCACCAAAGGACTATGGCTACACCTTC
CDR3: CASSEIGAPKDYGYTF

D: TRBD1
size: NA
V: TRBV6-4
J: TRBJ2-3
DNA: TGTGCCAGCAGTGTGGGGACAGTTACTAGCACAGATACGCAGTATTTT
CDR3: CASSVGTVTSTDTQYF

D: NA
size: NA
V: TRBV15
J: TRBJ2-5
DNA: TGTGCCACCAGCCTTACCCGGACACCATCCCAAGAGACCCAGTACTTC
CDR3: CATSLTRTPSQETQYF

D: TRBD1
size: NA
V: TRBV27
J: TRBJ2-7
DNA: TGTGCCAGCAGTTTTTTTGGACAGGGTAAATACGAGCAGTACTTC
CDR3: CASSFFGQGKYEQYF

D: TRBD1
size: few
V: TRBV20-1
J: TRBJ2-6
DNA: TGCAGTGCTCACCCGATCCGGGACAGGGATTTCTCTGGGGCCAACGTCCTGACTTTC
CDR3: CSAHPIRDRDFSGANVLTF

D: TRBD1
size: few
V: TRBV15
J: TRBJ2-5
DNA: TGTGCCACCAGCAAAGGACAGGGAGAGACCCAGTACTTC
CDR3: CATSKGQGETQYF

D: NA
size: NA
V: TRBV5-1
J: TRBJ2-5
DNA: TGCGCCAGCAGCGTCGGTTTAGGTCAAGAGACCCAGTACTTC
CDR3: CASSVGLGQETQYF

D: NA
size: NA
V: TRBV5-1
J: TRBJ2-1
DNA: TGCGCCAGCAGCGCTGGCATGTACAATGAGCAGTTCTTC
CDR3: CASSAGMYNEQFF

D: NA
size: few
V: TRBV12-3/TRBV12-4
J: TRBJ2-1
DNA: TGTGCCAGCAGTTCCAGTAGGGGGTACAATGAGCAGTTCTTC
CDR3: CASSSSRGYNEQFF

D: NA
size: few
V: TRBV5-1
J: TRBJ2-7
DNA: TGCGCCAGCAGCCTACCCGACGGGACCTACGAGCAGTACTTC
CDR3: CASSLPDGTYEQYF

D: NA
size: few
V: TRBV12-3/TRBV12-4
J: TRBJ2-2
DNA: TGTGCCAGCAGTTTAGTAGGGGGGAGGGAGCTGTTTTTT
CDR3: CASSLVGGRELFF

D: NA
size: once
V: TRBV27
J: TRBJ2-1
DNA: TGTGCCAGCAGTCCTCTACCGGTTGCACGAGAGCAGTTCTTC
CDR3: CASSPLPVAREQFF

D: NA
size: NA
V: TRBV20-1
J: TRBJ2-7
DNA: TGCAGTGCCCCCCGGGACACCTACGAGCAGTACTTC
CDR3: CSAPRDTYEQYF

D: NA
size: few
V: TRBV7-8
J: TRBJ2-7
DNA: TGTGCCAGCAGCTTAGCACAAGGGGCTAGCTACGAGCAGTACTTC
CDR3: CASSLAQGASYEQYF

D: NA
size: few
V: TRBV25-1
J: TRBJ2-5
DNA: TGTGCCAGCAGTGAGGAGGTACGGGATTTCTCCGAAGAGACCCAGTACTTC
CDR3: CASSEEVRDFSEETQYF

D: NA
size: few
V: TRBV6-2/TRBV6-3
J: TRBJ2-7
DNA: TGTGCCAGCAGTTACTCGAATTCCTACGAGCAGTACTTC
CDR3: CASSYSNSYEQYF

D: TRBD1
size: few
V: TRBV7-8
J: TRBJ1-2
DNA: TGTGCCAGCAGCTTGGGACAGGGGGGGCTTAAGCTCGGTGGCTACACCTTC
CDR3: CASSLGQGGLKLGGYTF

D: NA
size: NA
V: TRBV20-1
J: TRBJ2-1
DNA: TGCAGTGCTCGCCCTTACAATGAGCAGTTCTTC
CDR3: CSARPYNEQFF